The T cell receptor beta chain under discussion was sequenced for a study of CD8 T cells in Susac syndrome. V lost 6 bases and J lost 4, with 14 bases in between. The CDR3 consists of 13 residues. CDR1 is DFQATT, CDR2 SNEGSKA, per germline (reference sequence). Sequencing of TCR beta covered CD8+ and CD4+ T cells obtained from blood. Healthy donors served as age- and sex-matched controls. TEMRA cells were FACS-enriched, while CD8+ and CD4+ T cells were negatively isolated. RNA was extracted with the RNeasy kit, and a quantity of about 0.45 to 1 ug was reverse transcribed using random hexamers. The TCR beta CDR3 was amplified by immunoSEQ multiplex PCR across 54 Vbeta, 13 Jbeta. MiXCR, applied by TCRdb to the immunoSEQ multiplex PCR reads, yields one record per CDR3 protein. The sample records 110,000 or so distinct CDR3 sequences, about 95% being singletons.

The receptor was derived from a human donor in good health. Source material: CD4+ T cells from PBMCs. The chain has TRBV20-1 and TRBJ2-3; D could derive from TRBD1 or TRBD2 (6 bases each). The CDR3 DNA follows: TGCAGTGCCGGGGGCATAGTCGCAGATACGCAGTATTTT. Translation gives CSAGGIVADTQYF.